The rows below give T cell receptor beta chains drawn from one sample of a study of T cell responses to AZD1222 COVID-19 vaccine. Sequencing was performed with immunoSEQ multiplex PCR; in TCRdb, only in-frame clones are kept and a portion is missing. Among roughly 70,000 clones listed, about four fifths were seen once. The input for sequencing was peripheral blood, taken on day 0 of AZD1222 vaccination. The receptors were gathered from an adult in good health. Each CDR3 is given with its conserved first and last residue. The order of the fields is CDR3 DNA, CDR3 protein, D gene, V gene, clone size, J gene. A D gene is named only where the DNA matches it firmly. For some rows the clone size is stated as once, few or many, or as a class when expanded; others skip it.

cdr3_nt: TGCGCCAGCAGCCAAGAGGCACTCAGGGGGCCCTCCACTGAAGCTTTCTTT; cdr3_aa: CASSQEALRGPSTEAFF; d_call: TRBD1; v_call: TRBV4-1; clone_size: .; j_call: TRBJ1-1
cdr3_nt: TGTGCCATCAGGAGGACTAGCGGGGGGTCGAGCTCCTACAATGAGCAGTTCTTC; cdr3_aa: CAIRRTSGGSSSYNEQFF; d_call: TRBD2; v_call: TRBV10-3; clone_size: .; j_call: TRBJ2-1
cdr3_nt: TGTGCCAGCAGTGAACGCCAGGGAGGGAATTATGGCTACACCTTC; cdr3_aa: CASSERQGGNYGYTF; d_call: .; v_call: TRBV6-1; clone_size: .; j_call: TRBJ1-2
cdr3_nt: TGTGCCAGTACGGACAGGAGCGCTAACTATGGCTACACCTTC; cdr3_aa: CASTDRSANYGYTF; d_call: TRBD1; v_call: TRBV19; clone_size: .; j_call: TRBJ1-2
cdr3_nt: TGTGCCAGAAGCTTGGGCAGGGGACAAGAGACCCAGTACTTC; cdr3_aa: CARSLGRGQETQYF; d_call: .; v_call: TRBV5-3; clone_size: few; j_call: TRBJ2-5
cdr3_nt: TGTGCCATCAGTGAGTCATCAGGGGGCCCCCAAGAGACCCAGTACTTC; cdr3_aa: CAISESSGGPQETQYF; d_call: TRBD1; v_call: TRBV10-3; clone_size: .; j_call: TRBJ2-5
cdr3_nt: TGTGCCAGCAGCGTTACGCAGGGGGCGAACATTCAGTACTTC; cdr3_aa: CASSVTQGANIQYF; d_call: TRBD1; v_call: TRBV7-2; clone_size: .; j_call: TRBJ2-4
cdr3_nt: TGTGCCAGCAGCTTTACAGCGGCGACCGGGGAGCTGTTTTTT; cdr3_aa: CASSFTAATGELFF; d_call: .; v_call: TRBV11-3; clone_size: .; j_call: TRBJ2-2
cdr3_nt: TGTGCCAGCAGTTTAGGACAGGCTAACTATGGCTACACCTTC; cdr3_aa: CASSLGQANYGYTF; d_call: TRBD1; v_call: TRBV28; clone_size: .; j_call: TRBJ1-2
cdr3_nt: TGTGCCAGCAGTTACCCCGGGACGGCAAGGCAGTACTTC; cdr3_aa: CASSYPGTARQYF; d_call: .; v_call: TRBV6-5; clone_size: few; j_call: TRBJ2-7
cdr3_nt: TGCAGTGCTAGTAGTCCTCTAGCGGGGGGACCTATGGGCACAGATACGCAGTATTTT; cdr3_aa: CSASSPLAGGPMGTDTQYF; d_call: TRBD2; v_call: TRBV20-1; clone_size: .; j_call: TRBJ2-3
cdr3_nt: TGTGCCAGCAGCTTAGGCGGGGGGATCACCTACGAGCAGTACTTC; cdr3_aa: CASSLGGGITYEQYF; d_call: TRBD2; v_call: TRBV7-2; clone_size: .; j_call: TRBJ2-7
cdr3_nt: TGTGCCAGCGCCTCAACGGGGACAGTTTACGAAAAACTGTTTTTT; cdr3_aa: CASASTGTVYEKLFF; d_call: TRBD1; v_call: TRBV6-5; clone_size: once; j_call: TRBJ1-4
cdr3_nt: TGTGCCAGCAGCCTGGAGCTAGCGGCGAACACCGGGGAGCTGTTTTTT; cdr3_aa: CASSLELAANTGELFF; d_call: TRBD2; v_call: TRBV5-8; clone_size: .; j_call: TRBJ2-2
cdr3_nt: TGTGCCAGCAGGGGGTCCCTCTACGAGCAGTACTTC; cdr3_aa: CASRGSLYEQYF; d_call: TRBD1; v_call: TRBV19; clone_size: .; j_call: TRBJ2-7
cdr3_nt: TGCGCCAGCAGTCAATCTTTGACGGCGCGAACTGCCTACGAGCAGTACTTC; cdr3_aa: CASSQSLTARTAYEQYF; d_call: .; v_call: TRBV23-1; clone_size: .; j_call: TRBJ2-7
cdr3_nt: TGTGCCAGCAGTACCGTAAGCTCTGGGGCCAACGTCCTGACTTTC; cdr3_aa: CASSTVSSGANVLTF; d_call: .; v_call: TRBV28; clone_size: .; j_call: TRBJ2-6